This T cell receptor beta chain is drawn from a study of read filtering for tumor transcriptome and immune sequencing. Study overall: Roughly 8 patients were R-ISS I, about 16 were R-ISS II, about seven were R-ISS III. Whole-transcriptome libraries were prepared after DNase treatment. Study-wide points: Sorted CD138-negative bone marrow cells were not purified T cells.

Bone marrow was sampled from every patient at the time of active disease. This clonotype is classed as medium-sized. The target antigen is unknown. From approximately 430 ng of RNA, a library with molecular barcoded alpha/delta and beta/gamma adaptors was made. TCRdb re-called the reads with MiXCR, one entry per CDR3 protein. The data contain about 35,000 distinct CDR3 sequences, more than 13% of them singletons. J was trimmed by 9 bases and V by 5 bases; bases with no gene match: 15. CDR1 LNHDA and CDR2 SQIVND come from the germline V gene (reference sequence). This CDR3 contains 18 residues. The sequencing input was a population of CD138-negative cells sorted from bone marrow. The chain employs TRBV19 and TRBJ2-1; 14 nucleotides match TRBD2. The sequence was collected from a donor at least 40 years old with multiple myeloma. CDR3 in amino acids: CASSSEPPTSGRATEQFF. CDR3 in DNA: TGTGCCAGTAGTTCCGAGCCGCCGACTAGCGGGAGGGCCACTGAGCAGTTCTTC.